Included here is one T cell receptor beta chain sequence, with context. The same CDR3 also results from other DNA sequences found in this sample. The entry originates in a study of shared clonotypes between healthy human individuals. Positively selected for CCR7, the CD45RO-negative cells used as naive CD8 cells excluded terminally differentiated effector memory CD45RA+ cells. The V end was cut by 4 bases, the J end by 4 bases, with 12 bases between. Looked up from germline, CDR1 is SGHRS and CDR2 is YFSETQ. There are 14 residues in the CDR3. Profiled with immunoSEQ multiplex PCR; TCRdb holds only in-frame clones, not every one. The table records 2 million or so clones, about 94% of them present only once.

The chain carries TRBV5-1 and TRBJ1-3; D unclear. The sequenced sample was naive CD8+ T cells sorted from blood. The TCR sequence derives from a man aged 18 to 35 in good health. The DNA for the CDR3 is TGCGCCAGCAGCGTCGGAGTAAGCGGAAACACCATATATTTT. It is translated as CASSVGVSGNTIYF.